Sequencing of this T cell receptor (beta chain) was carried out in a study of blood T cell repertoires in COVID-19. V trimming: 2 bases; J trimming: 6 bases; junction bases outside the gene matches: 6. Germline lookup yields CDR1 SGHTA and CDR2 FQGNSA. The CDR3 contains 15 residues. The assay was immunoSEQ multiplex PCR, and TCRdb's table has in-frame clones only and misses some. The sample lists some 260,000 clones; roughly 87% were seen once. This clonotype was sampled from a woman in her thirties with acute COVID-19. This sequence joins TRBV7-2 and TRBJ1-1; TRBD1 agrees at 10 bases. Sequences were obtained from PBMCs or T cells enriched from blood (not recorded which). CDR3: CASSLTGQGLAEAFF. DNA of the CDR3: TGTGCCAGCAGCTTAACGGGACAGGGGTTAGCTGAAGCTTTCTTT. Looking up the rest from reference TRBV7-2 and TRBJ1-1 gives the full variable domain: GAGVSQSPSNKVTEKGKDVELRCDPISGHTALYWYRQSLGQGLEFLIYFQGNSAPDKSGLPSDRFSAERTGGSVSTLTIQRTQQEDSAVYLCASSLTGQGLAEAFFGQGTRLTVV.